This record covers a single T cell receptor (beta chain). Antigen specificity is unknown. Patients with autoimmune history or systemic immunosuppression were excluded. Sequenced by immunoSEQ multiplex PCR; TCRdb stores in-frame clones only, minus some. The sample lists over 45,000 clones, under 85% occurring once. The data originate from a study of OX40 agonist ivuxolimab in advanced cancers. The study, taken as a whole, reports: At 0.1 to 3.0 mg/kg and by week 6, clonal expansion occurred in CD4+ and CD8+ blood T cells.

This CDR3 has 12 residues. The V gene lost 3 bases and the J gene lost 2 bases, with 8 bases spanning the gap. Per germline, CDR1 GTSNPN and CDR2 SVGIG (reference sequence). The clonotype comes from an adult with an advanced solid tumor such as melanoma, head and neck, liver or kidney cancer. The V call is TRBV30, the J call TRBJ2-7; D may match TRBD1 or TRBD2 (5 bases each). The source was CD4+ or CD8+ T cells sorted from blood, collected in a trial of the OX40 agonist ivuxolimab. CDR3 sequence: CAWSPGPYEQYF. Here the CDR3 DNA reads TGTGCCTGGAGCCCGGGGCCCTACGAGCAGTACTTC.